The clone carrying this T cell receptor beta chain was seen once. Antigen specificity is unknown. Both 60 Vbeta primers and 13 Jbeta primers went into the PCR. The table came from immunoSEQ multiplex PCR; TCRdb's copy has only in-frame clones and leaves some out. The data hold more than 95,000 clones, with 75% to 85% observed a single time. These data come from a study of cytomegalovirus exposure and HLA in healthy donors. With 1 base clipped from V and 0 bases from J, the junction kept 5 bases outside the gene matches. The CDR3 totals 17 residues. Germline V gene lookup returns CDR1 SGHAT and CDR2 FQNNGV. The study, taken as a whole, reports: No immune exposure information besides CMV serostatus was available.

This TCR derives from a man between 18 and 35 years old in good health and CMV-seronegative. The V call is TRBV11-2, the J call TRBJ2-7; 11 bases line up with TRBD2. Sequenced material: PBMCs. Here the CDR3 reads CASSLGLAGSSSYEQYF. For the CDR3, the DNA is TGTGCCAGCAGCTTAGGACTAGCGGGATCTTCCTCCTACGAGCAGTACTTC. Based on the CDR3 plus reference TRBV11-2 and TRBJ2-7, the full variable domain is EAGVAQSPRYKIIEKRQSVAFWCNPISGHATLYWYQQILGQGPKLLIQFQNNGVVDDSQLPKDRFSAERLKGVDSTLKIQPAKLEDSAVYLCASSLGLAGSSSYEQYFGPGTRLTVT.